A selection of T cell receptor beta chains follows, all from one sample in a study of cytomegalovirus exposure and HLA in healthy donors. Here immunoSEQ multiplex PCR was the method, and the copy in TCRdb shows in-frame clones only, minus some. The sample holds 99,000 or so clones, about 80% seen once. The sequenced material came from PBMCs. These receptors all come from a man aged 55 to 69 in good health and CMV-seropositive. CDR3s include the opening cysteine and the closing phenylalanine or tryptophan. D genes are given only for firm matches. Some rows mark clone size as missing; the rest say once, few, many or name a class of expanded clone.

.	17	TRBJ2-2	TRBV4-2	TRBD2	TGTGCCAGCAGCCAAGCACTAGCGGGGCGGGGCACCGGGGAGCTGTTTTTT	CASSQALAGRGTGELFF
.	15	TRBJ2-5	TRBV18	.	TGTGCCAGCTCACCAGGGTGGACGGGGAAGGAGACCCAGTACTTC	CASSPGWTGKETQYF
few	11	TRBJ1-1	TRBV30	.	TGTGCCTGTCACAGACAGGAGGAGGCTTTCTTT	CACHRQEEAFF
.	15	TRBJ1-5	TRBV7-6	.	TGTGCCAGCAGCTTAAGCAGAGGTCCGGTCGAGCCCCAGCATTTT	CASSLSRGPVEPQHF
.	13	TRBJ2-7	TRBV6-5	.	TGTGCCAGCAGTTACCCCGACAGTGCTCAGCAGTACTTC	CASSYPDSAQQYF
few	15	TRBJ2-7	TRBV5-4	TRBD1	TGTGCCAGCAGCTTGGGACAGGGAAGCCCCTACGAGCAGTACTTC	CASSLGQGSPYEQYF
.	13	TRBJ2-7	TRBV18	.	TGTGCCAGCTCGCCCGACAGAGACTACGAGCAGTACTTC	CASSPDRDYEQYF
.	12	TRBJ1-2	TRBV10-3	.	TGTGCCATCAGTGACAGGGGCCGGGGCTACACCTTC	CAISDRGRGYTF
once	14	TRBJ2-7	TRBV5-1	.	TGCGCCAGCACCTACAGGTCCGACTCCTACGAGCAGTACTTC	CASTYRSDSYEQYF
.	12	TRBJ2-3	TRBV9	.	TGTGCCAGCAGCGTAGGTAGAGATACGCAGTATTTT	CASSVGRDTQYF